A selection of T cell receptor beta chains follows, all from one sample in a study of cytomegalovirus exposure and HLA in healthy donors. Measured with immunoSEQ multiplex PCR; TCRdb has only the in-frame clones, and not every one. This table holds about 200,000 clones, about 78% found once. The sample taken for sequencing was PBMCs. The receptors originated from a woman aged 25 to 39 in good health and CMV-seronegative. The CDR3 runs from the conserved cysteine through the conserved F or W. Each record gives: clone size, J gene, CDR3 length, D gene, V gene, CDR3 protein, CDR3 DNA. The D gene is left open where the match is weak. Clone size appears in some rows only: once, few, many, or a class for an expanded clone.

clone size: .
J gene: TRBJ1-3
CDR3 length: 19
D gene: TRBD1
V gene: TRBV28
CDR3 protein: CASRPSGTEGLFSGNTIYF
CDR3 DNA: TGTGCCAGCAGGCCTTCCGGGACAGAGGGCCTCTTCTCTGGAAACACCATATATTTT

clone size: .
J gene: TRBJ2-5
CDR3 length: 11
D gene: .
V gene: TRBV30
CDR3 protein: CAWSSGETQYF
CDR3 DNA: TGTGCCTGGAGTTCGGGGGAGACCCAGTACTTC

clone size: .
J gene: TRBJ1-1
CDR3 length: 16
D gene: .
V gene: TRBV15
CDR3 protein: CATTGRQLTMNTEAFF
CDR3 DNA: TGTGCCACCACGGGTAGGCAGCTAACCATGAACACTGAAGCTTTCTTT

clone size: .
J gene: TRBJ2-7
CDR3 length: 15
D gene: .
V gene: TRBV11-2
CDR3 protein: CASSLAGWPSYEQYF
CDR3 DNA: TGTGCCAGCAGCTTAGCAGGGTGGCCCTCCTACGAGCAGTACTTC

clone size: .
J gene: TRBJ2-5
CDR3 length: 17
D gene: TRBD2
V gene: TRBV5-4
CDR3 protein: CASSFRLSGGAEETQYF
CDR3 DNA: TGTGCCAGCAGCTTCCGTTTAAGCGGGGGGGCCGAAGAGACCCAGTACTTC

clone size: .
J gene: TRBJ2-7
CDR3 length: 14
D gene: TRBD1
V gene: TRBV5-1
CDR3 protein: CASRDATGEEEQYF
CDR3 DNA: TGCGCCAGCAGGGACGCGACAGGGGAGGAGGAGCAGTACTTC

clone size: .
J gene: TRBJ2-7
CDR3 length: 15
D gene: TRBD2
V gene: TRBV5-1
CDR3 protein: CASSLTGGPPYEQYF
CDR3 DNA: TGCGCCAGCAGCTTAACGGGAGGGCCCCCCTACGAGCAGTACTTC

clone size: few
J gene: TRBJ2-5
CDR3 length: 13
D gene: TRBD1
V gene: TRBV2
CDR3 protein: CASSRLSDREQYF
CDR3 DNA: TGTGCCAGCAGTCGATTGTCGGACAGGGAGCAGTACTTC

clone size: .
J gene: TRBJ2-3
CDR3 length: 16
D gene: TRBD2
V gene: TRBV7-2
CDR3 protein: CASTPSLAGGTDTQYF
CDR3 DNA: TGTGCCAGCACCCCATCCCTAGCGGGGGGCACAGATACGCAGTATTTT

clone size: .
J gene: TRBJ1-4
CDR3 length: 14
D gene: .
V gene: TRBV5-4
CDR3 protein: CASSLRAGNEKLFF
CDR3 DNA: TGTGCCAGCAGCTTGAGGGCAGGGAATGAAAAACTGTTTTTT

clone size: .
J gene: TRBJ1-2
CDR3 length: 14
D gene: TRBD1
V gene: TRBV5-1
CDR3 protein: CASSFKGTGDGYTF
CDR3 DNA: TGCGCCAGCAGCTTTAAAGGGACAGGGGATGGCTACACCTTC

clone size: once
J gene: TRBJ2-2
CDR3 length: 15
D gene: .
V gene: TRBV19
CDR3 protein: CASSARRIQTGELFF
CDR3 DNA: TGTGCCAGTAGTGCTAGGAGGATCCAGACCGGGGAGCTGTTTTTT

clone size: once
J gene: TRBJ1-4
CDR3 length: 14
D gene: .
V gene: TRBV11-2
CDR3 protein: CASGWTPTNEKLFF
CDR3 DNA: TGTGCCAGCGGTTGGACACCAACTAATGAAAAACTGTTTTTT

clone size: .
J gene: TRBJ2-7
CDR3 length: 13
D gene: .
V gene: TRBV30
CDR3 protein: CAWQGNMVDEQYF
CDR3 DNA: TGTGCCTGGCAGGGGAACATGGTGGACGAGCAGTACTTC

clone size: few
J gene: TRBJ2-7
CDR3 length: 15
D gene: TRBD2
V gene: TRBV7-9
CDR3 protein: CASQPSGGVAYEQYF
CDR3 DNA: TGTGCCAGCCAACCCTCGGGAGGAGTTGCCTACGAGCAGTACTTC

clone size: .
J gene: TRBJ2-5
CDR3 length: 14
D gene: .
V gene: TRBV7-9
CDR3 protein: CASSFPTRQETQYF
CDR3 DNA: TGTGCCAGCAGCTTCCCGACGCGGCAAGAGACCCAGTACTTC

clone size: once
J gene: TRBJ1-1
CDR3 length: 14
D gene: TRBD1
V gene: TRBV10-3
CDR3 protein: CAISESDRGGRAFF
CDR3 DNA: TGTGCCATCAGTGAATCGGACAGGGGGGGAAGAGCTTTCTTT

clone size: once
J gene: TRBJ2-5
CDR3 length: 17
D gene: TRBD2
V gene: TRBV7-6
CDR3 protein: CASSLATSGGGRETQYF
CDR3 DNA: TGTGCCAGCAGCTTAGCGACTAGCGGGGGGGGAAGAGAGACCCAGTACTTC

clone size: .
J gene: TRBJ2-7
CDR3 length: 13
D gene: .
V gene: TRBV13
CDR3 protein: CASSLGPVYEQYF
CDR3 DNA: TGTGCCAGCAGCTTAGGCCCAGTTTACGAGCAGTACTTC

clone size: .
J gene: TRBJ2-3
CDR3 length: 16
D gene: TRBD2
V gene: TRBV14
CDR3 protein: CASSSPFGRGADTQYF
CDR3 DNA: TGTGCCAGCAGCTCCCCCTTTGGGCGGGGGGCAGATACGCAGTATTTT

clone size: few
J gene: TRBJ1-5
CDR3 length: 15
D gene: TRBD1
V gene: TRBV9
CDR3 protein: CASSATGKEHQPQHF
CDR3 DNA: TGTGCCAGCAGCGCGACAGGGAAGGAGCATCAGCCCCAGCATTTT

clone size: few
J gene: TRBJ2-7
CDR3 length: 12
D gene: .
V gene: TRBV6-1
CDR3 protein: CASKQVSYEQYF
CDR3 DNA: TGTGCCAGCAAGCAGGTTTCCTACGAGCAGTACTTC

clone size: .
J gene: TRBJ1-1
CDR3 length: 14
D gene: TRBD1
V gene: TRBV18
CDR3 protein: CASFRTGENTEAFF
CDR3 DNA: TGTGCCAGCTTTAGGACAGGGGAGAACACTGAAGCTTTCTTT

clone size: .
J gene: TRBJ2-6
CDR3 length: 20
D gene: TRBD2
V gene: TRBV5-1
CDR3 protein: CASSRGLAGGTVSGANVLTF
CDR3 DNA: TGCGCCAGCAGCAGAGGACTAGCGGGAGGGACTGTCTCTGGGGCCAACGTCCTGACTTTC

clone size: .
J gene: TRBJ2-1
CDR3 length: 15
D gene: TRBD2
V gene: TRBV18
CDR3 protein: CASSPRRESYNEQFF
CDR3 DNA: TGTGCCAGCTCCCCAAGGCGGGAGAGTTACAATGAGCAGTTCTTC

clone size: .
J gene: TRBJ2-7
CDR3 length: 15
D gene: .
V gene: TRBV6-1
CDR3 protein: CASSSHGHAYYEQYF
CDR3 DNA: TGTGCCAGCAGTTCCCATGGACACGCATACTACGAGCAGTACTTC

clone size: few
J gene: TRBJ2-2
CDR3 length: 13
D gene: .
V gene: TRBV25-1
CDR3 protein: CASSPPGPGELFF
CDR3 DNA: TGTGCCAGCAGTCCGCCAGGGCCCGGGGAGCTGTTTTTT

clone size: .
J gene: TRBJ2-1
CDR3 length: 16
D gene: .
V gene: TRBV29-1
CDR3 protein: CSVESGGGRPYNEQFF
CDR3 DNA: TGCAGCGTTGAGTCAGGCGGGGGCCGTCCGTACAATGAGCAGTTCTTC

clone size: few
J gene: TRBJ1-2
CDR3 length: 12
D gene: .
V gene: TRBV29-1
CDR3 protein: CSVTLEEYGYTF
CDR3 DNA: TGCAGCGTTACGTTGGAGGAGTATGGCTACACCTTC

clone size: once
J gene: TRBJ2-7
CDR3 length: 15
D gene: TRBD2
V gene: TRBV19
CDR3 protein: CASSISGGSDYEQYF
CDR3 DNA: TGTGCCAGTAGTATTAGCGGGGGGTCGGACTACGAGCAGTACTTC

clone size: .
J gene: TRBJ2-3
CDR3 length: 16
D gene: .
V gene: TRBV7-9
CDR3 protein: CASSLASWASTDTQYF
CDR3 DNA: TGTGCCAGCAGCTTAGCTTCGTGGGCTAGCACAGATACGCAGTATTTT

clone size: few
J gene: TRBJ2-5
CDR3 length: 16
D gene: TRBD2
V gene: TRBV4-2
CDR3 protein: CASSQFLAGGQETQYF
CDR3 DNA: TGTGCCAGCAGCCAATTCCTAGCGGGGGGACAAGAGACCCAGTACTTC

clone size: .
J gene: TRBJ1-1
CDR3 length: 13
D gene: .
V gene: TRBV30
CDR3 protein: CAWSEGAEIEAFF
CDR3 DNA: TGTGCCTGGAGTGAAGGGGCCGAGATTGAAGCTTTCTTT

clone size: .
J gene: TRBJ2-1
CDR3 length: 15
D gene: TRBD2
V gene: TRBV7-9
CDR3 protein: CASLQTSGVYNEQFF
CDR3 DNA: TGTGCCAGCCTCCAGACTAGCGGGGTTTACAATGAGCAGTTCTTC

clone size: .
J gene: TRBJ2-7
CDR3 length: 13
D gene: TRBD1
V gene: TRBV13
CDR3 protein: CASSGQGAGEQYF
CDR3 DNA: TGTGCCAGCAGCGGGCAGGGGGCTGGCGAGCAGTACTTC

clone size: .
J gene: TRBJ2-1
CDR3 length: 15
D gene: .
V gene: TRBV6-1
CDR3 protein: CASSEVASTYNEQFF
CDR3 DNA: TGTGCCAGCAGTGAAGTGGCTAGCACTTACAATGAGCAGTTCTTC

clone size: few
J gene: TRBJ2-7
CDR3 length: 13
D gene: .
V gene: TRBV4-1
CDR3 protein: CASSLGSSYEQYF
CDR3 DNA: TGCGCCAGCAGCCTTGGGAGCTCCTACGAGCAGTACTTC

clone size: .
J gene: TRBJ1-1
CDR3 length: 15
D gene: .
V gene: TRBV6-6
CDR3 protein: CASRGFRTVNTEAFF
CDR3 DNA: TGTGCCAGCAGGGGATTTAGGACAGTGAACACTGAAGCTTTCTTT

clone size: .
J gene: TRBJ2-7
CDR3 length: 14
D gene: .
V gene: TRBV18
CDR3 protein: CASSGASRPYEQYF
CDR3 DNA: TGTGCCAGCTCAGGAGCTTCTCGCCCCTACGAGCAGTACTTC

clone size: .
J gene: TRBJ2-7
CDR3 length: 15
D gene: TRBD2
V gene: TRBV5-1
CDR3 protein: CASSLAGGGVYEQYF
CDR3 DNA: TGCGCCAGCAGCTTGGCGGGCGGGGGAGTGTACGAGCAGTACTTC

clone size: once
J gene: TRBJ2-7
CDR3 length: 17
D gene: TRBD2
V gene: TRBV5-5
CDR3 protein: CASSWYESSGGRYEQYF
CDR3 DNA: TGTGCCAGCAGCTGGTACGAATCTAGCGGGGGGCGCTACGAGCAGTACTTC

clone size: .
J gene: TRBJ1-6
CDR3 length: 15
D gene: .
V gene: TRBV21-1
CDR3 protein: CASSKQAGFNSPLHF
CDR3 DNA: TGTGCCAGCAGCAAACAGGCGGGTTTTAATTCACCCCTCCACTTT

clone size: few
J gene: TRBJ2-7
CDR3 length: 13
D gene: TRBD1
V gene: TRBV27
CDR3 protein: CASSHHGQAEQYF
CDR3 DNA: TGTGCCAGCAGTCACCACGGACAGGCCGAGCAGTACTTC

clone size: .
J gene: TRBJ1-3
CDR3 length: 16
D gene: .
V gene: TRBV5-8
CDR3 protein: CASSTRTESSGNTIYF
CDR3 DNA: TGTGCCAGCAGCACCAGGACAGAGAGCTCTGGAAACACCATATATTTT

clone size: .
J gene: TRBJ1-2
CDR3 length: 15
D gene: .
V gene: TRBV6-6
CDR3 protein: CASSYSAAAVDGYTF
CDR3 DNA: TGTGCCAGCAGTTACTCAGCGGCAGCCGTGGATGGCTACACCTTC

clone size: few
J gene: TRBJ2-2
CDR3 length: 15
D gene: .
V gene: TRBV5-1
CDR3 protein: CASKGIEVNTGELFF
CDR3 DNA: TGCGCCAGCAAGGGGATCGAGGTGAACACCGGGGAGCTGTTTTTT

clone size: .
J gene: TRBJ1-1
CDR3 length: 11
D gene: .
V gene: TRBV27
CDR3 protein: CATRRNTEAFF
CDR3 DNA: TGTGCCACCAGGAGGAACACTGAAGCTTTCTTT

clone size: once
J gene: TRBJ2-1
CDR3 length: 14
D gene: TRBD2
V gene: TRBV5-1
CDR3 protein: CATQRTSGYNEQFF
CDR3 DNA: TGCGCCACCCAACGGACTAGCGGCTACAATGAGCAGTTCTTC

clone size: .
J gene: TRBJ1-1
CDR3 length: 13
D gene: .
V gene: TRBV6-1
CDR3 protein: CASSETGHLEAFF
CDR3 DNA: TGTGCCAGCAGTGAAACGGGACACCTTGAAGCTTTCTTT

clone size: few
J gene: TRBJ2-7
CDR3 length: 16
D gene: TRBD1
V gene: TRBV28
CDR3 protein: CASSLTPDRALYEQYF
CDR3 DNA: TGTGCCAGCAGTTTAACCCCCGACAGGGCGTTATACGAGCAGTACTTC